One sample yielded the 14 T cell receptor beta chains listed below, sequenced in a study of cytomegalovirus exposure and HLA in healthy donors. PCR was performed using 60 Vbeta and 13 Jbeta primers. Measured with immunoSEQ multiplex PCR; TCRdb has only the in-frame clones, and not every one. Of approximately 110,000 clones in the sample, about two thirds were seen once. Sequencing was done on a sample of PBMCs. The receptors stem from a woman in her thirties or forties in good health and CMV-seropositive.

The chain recombines TRBV29-1 with TRBJ1-1; D possibly corresponds to TRBD1 (5 bases). Germline V CDR1 and CDR2: SQVTM, ANQGSEA. The germline V and J ends were trimmed by 7 bases and 4 bases, with 22 bases remaining between them. The CDR3 consists of 15 residues. The CDR3: CSGRRRGGDFTEAFF. The CDR3 DNA reads as TGCAGCGGACGGAGGCGGGGGGGGGATTTCACTGAAGCTTTCTTT. The full variable domain, completed using reference TRBV29-1 and TRBJ1-1, is SAVISQKPSRDICQRGTSLTIQCQVDSQVTMMFWYRQQPGQSLTLIATANQGSEATYESGFVIDKFPISRPNLTFSTLTVSNMSPEDSSIYLCSGRRRGGDFTEAFFGQGTRLTVV.

The rearrangement links TRBV7-8 to TRBJ2-7; D is ambiguous. Trimming took off 6 bases at V and 0 bases at J, with 12 bases between the two ends. The germline gives CDR1 SGHVS, CDR2 FQNEAQ. The CDR3 runs 14 residues. DNA of the CDR3: TGTGCCAGCAGTTTTAATTCTTTCTCCTACGAGCAGTACTTC. Translation: CASSFNSFSYEQYF.

The sample holds many counts of this clone. CDR3 protein: CASSLMVGARNEQFF. DNA for the CDR3: TGTGCCAGCAGCTTAATGGTGGGGGCGCGTAATGAGCAGTTCTTC. The gene calls are TRBV7-3 and TRBJ2-1, with TRBD1 as a possible D gene (6 bases). The ends were cut back, 1 base at V and 7 bases at J, with 14 bases in the middle. Per the germline V gene, CDR1 is SGHTA and CDR2 is FQGTGA. CDR3 length: 15 amino acids.

The chain recombines TRBV9 with TRBJ1-2; D not resolved. With 3 bases removed from V and 4 bases from J, the gap between germline ends came to 19 bases. CDR1 and CDR2 (germline): SGDLS, YYNGEE. This CDR3 comprises 16 residues. The DNA of the CDR3 is TGTGCCAGCAGCGCGCTCCTTGGACGGGAAGGCTATGGCTACACCTTC. It is translated as CASSALLGREGYGYTF.

This chain uses TRBV9 with TRBJ2-1, with 7 bases aligning to TRBD2. This CDR3 comprises 13 residues. From germline, CDR1 is SGDLS and CDR2 YYNGEE. Unmatched junction bases numbered 13, after V lost 4 bases and J lost 15 bases. The CDR3 sequence is CASSPSSSGWLFF. The CDR3 DNA follows: TGTGCCAGCAGCCCCAGCTCTAGCGGATGGCTGTTCTTC.

The chain carries TRBV5-1 and TRBJ2-1, with 7 bases lining up with TRBD2. Germline-derived CDR1 and CDR2 are SGHRS and YFSETQ. CDR3 length: 15 residues. V was clipped by 3 bases and J by 5 bases; unmatched bases: 8. For the CDR3, the DNA is TGCGCCAGCAGCTCCGGACTAGTATCGAACAATGAGCAGTTCTTC. It translates to CASSSGLVSNNEQFF.

This clone was observed a few times. The chain employs TRBV29-1 and TRBJ1-2; 7 bases are a match to TRBD1. Per germline, CDR1 SQVTM and CDR2 ANQGSEA. V lost 4 bases, J lost 4 bases, and 6 bases stayed unmatched. This CDR3 has 13 amino acids. DNA of the CDR3: TGCAGCGTTGTTGGGACAGCTCGCTATGGCTACACCTTC. Translating it yields CSVVGTARYGYTF. Full variable domain (missing parts from reference TRBV29-1 and TRBJ1-2): SAVISQKPSRDICQRGTSLTIQCQVDSQVTMMFWYRQQPGQSLTLIATANQGSEATYESGFVIDKFPISRPNLTFSTLTVSNMSPEDSSIYLCSVVGTARYGYTFGSGTRLTVV.

V is TRBV4-2 and J is TRBJ1-1; D is perhaps TRBD1 (6 bases). Trimming removed 0 bases at V and 1 base at J, with 9 bases between. The CDR3 spans 15 residues. CDR1 is LGHNA and CDR2 is YNFKEQ in the germline V gene. The CDR3 DNA follows: TGTGCCAGCAGCCAAGAAGGGGGTAAGAACACTGAAGCTTTCTTT. This gives the protein CASSQEGGKNTEAFF.

CDR3 sequence reads: CASSQGLAGVAPQYF. CDR3 in DNA: TGTGCCAGCAGCCAGGGACTAGCGGGGGTGGCGCCCCAGTACTTC. The chain couples TRBV2 to TRBJ2-5; 14 positions match TRBD2. The CDR3 is 15 amino acids. The trim removed 6 bases at V and 9 bases at J, leaving 9 bases unmatched. Germline-derived CDR1 and CDR2 are SNHLY and FYNNEI.

J is TRBJ1-1 and V is TRBV19; D is uncertain. Germline loops: CDR1 LNHDA, CDR2 SQIVND (reference sequence). The CDR3 has 13 residues. V dropped 4 bases and J dropped 5 bases, with 11 bases sitting between them. The CDR3 reads CASSTGVGTEAFF. The CDR3 coding sequence is TGTGCCAGTAGTACGGGAGTTGGGACTGAAGCTTTCTTT.

The rearrangement uses TRBV25-1 and TRBJ1-1; the match to TRBD1 covers 7 bases. The germline CDR1 and CDR2 sequences are MGHDK and SYGVNS. V gave up 2 bases and J gave up 1 base; unmatched junction bases: 7. This CDR3 comprises 16 residues. The CDR3 bases are TGTGCCAGCAGTGAAGGGACAGCTAAAGGGAACACTGAAGCTTTCTTT. Translated, it gives CASSEGTAKGNTEAFF.

The chain carries TRBV25-1 and TRBJ1-1; TRBD1 matches 7 bases. The germline V gene encodes CDR1 MGHDK and CDR2 SYGVNS. Trimming took 5 bases from V and 0 from J; bases not matched to a gene: 15. The CDR3 contains 18 residues. The DNA for the CDR3 is TGTGCCAGCAGTCCGTACTACGGACGGGACAGAGTGAACACTGAAGCTTTCTTT. Its protein is CASSPYYGRDRVNTEAFF.

This chain uses TRBV29-1 with TRBJ1-1, with no clear D. The germline V and J ends were trimmed by 1 base and 1 base, with 10 bases remaining between them. The length of the CDR3 is 14 residues. Germline CDR1 reads SQVTM; CDR2 reads ANQGSEA. CDR3 DNA: TGCAGCGTTGAAGTCCGGCGGCCGAACACTGAAGCTTTCTTT. Amino acid sequence: CSVEVRRPNTEAFF.

The chain uses TRBV2 and TRBJ2-5; 7 bases fit TRBD1. V lost 8 bases to trimming and J lost 1 base; unmatched junction nucleotides: 7. The CDR3 is made up of 14 amino acids. CDR1 is SNHLY and CDR2 is FYNNEI in the germline V gene. The CDR3 DNA follows: TGTGCCAGCGGGCCTCGACAGGGCCAAGAGACCCAGTACTTC. Protein product: CASGPRQGQETQYF.